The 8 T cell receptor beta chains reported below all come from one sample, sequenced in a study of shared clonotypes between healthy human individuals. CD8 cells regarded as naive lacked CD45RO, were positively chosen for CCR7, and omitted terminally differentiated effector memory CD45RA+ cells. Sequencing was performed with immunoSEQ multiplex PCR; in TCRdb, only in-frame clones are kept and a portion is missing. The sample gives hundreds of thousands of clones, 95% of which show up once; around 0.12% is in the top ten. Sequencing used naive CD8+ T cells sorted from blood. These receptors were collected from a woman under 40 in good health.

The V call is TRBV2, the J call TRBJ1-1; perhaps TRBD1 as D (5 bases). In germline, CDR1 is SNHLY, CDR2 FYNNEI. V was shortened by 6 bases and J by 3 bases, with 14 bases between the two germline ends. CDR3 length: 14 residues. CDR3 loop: CASSPVDSYTEAFF. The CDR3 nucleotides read TGTGCCAGCAGCCCCGTTGACAGCTACACTGAAGCTTTCTTT.

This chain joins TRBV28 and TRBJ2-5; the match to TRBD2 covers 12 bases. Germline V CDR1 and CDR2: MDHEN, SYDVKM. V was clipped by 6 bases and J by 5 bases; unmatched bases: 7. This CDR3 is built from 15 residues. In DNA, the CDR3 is TGTGCCAGCAGCCCACTGCTAGCGGGAGGGGAGACCCAGTACTTC. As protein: CASSPLLAGGETQYF.

The CDR3 here is CASSLSTQGWPAGSGANVLTF. The CDR3 DNA sequence: TGTGCCAGCAGTTTATCCACTCAGGGGTGGCCAGCCGGCTCTGGGGCCAACGTCCTGACTTTC. The chain joins TRBV27 to TRBJ2-6, with D perhaps TRBD1 (6 bases). V gave up 0 bases and J gave up 0 bases, with 21 bases separating them. The CDR3 is made up of 21 amino acids. Germline V gene lookup returns CDR1 MNHEY and CDR2 SMNVEV (reference sequence).

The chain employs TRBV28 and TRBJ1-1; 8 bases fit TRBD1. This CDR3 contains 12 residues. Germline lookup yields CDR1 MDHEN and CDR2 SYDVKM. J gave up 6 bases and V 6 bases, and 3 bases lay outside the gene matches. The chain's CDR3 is CASRAQGAEAFF. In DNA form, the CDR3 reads TGTGCCAGCAGAGCACAGGGGGCTGAAGCTTTCTTT.

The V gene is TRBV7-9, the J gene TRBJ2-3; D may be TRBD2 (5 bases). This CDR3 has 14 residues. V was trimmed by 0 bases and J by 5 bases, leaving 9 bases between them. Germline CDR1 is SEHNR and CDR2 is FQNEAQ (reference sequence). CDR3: CASSLAGDEDTQYF. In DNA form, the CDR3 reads TGTGCCAGCAGCTTAGCGGGAGATGAAGATACGCAGTATTTT.

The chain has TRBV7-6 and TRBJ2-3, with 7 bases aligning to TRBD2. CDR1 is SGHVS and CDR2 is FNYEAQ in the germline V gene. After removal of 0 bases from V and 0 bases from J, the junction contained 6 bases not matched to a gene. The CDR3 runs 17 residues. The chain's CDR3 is CASSLAPSGASTDTQYF. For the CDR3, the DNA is TGTGCCAGCAGCTTAGCCCCTAGCGGCGCTAGCACAGATACGCAGTATTTT.

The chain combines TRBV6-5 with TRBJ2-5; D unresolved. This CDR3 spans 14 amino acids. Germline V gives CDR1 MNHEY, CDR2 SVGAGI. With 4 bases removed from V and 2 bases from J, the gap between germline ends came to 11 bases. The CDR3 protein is CASSLRHAQETQYF. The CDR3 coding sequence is TGTGCCAGCAGTTTAAGACATGCACAAGAGACCCAGTACTTC.

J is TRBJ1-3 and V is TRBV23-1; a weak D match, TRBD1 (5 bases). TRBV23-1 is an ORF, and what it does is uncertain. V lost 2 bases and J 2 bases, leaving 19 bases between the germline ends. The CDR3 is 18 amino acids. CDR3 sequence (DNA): TGCGCCAGCAGTCAAAACTCCCAACAGGTCGTGGCTGGAAACACCATATATTTT. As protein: CASSQNSQQVVAGNTIYF.